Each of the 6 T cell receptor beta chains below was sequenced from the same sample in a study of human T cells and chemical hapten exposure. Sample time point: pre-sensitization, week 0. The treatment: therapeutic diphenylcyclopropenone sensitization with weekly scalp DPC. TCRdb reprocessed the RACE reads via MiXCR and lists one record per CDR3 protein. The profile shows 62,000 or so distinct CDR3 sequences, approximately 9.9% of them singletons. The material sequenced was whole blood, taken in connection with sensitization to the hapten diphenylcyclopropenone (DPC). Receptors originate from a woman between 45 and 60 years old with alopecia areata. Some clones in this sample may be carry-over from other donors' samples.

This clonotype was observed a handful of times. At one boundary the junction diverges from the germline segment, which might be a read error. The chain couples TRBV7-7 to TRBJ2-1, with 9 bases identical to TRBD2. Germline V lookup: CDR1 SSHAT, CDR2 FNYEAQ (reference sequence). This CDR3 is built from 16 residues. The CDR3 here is CASSLGTSSFYNEQFF. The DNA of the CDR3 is TGTGCTAGCAGCTTGGGGACTAGCAGTTTTTACAATGAGCAGTTCTTC.

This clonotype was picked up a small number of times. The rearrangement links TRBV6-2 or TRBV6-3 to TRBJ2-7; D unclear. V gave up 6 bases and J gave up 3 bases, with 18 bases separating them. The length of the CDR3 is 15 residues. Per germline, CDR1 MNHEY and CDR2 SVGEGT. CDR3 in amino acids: CASSPGSKPGYEQYF. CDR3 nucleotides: TGTGCCAGCAGCCCCGGATCTAAACCGGGCTACGAGCAGTACTTC.

The CDR3 DNA reads TGTGCCTGGAGCTTCGGGGGGGGCCCGTCTAGCAATCAGCCCCAGCATTTT. This encodes CAWSFGGGPSSNQPQHF. The V call is TRBV30, the J call TRBJ1-5; TRBD1 is a possible D gene (6 bases). V lost 3 bases, J lost 0 bases, and 18 bases lay in between. The CDR3 spans 17 residues. Germline V gene sequence: CDR1 GTSNPN, CDR2 SVGIG (reference sequence).

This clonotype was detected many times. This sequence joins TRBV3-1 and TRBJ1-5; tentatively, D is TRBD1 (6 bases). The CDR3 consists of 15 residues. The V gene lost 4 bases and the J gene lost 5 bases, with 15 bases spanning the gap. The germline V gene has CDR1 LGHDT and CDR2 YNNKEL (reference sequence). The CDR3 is CASSRFRGADQPQHF. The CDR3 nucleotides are TGTGCCAGCAGCCGATTCCGGGGGGCTGATCAGCCCCAGCATTTT.

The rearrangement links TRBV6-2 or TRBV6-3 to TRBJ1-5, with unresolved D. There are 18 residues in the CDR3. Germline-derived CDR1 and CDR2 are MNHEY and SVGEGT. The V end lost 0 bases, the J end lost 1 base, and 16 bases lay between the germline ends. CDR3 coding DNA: TGTGCCAGCAGTTACTCGAGTGTTAGCGTTTCAAGCAATCAGCCCCAGCATTTT. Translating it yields CASSYSSVSVSSNQPQHF.

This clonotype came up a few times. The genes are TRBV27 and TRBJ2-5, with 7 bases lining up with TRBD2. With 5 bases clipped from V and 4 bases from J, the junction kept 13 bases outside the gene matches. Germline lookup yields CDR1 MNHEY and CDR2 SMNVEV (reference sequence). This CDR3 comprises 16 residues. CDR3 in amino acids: CASSTPFGGGIETQYF. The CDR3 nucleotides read TGTGCCAGCAGTACCCCTTTCGGGGGAGGGATAGAGACCCAGTACTTC.